This T cell receptor beta chain emerged from a study of shared clonotypes between healthy human individuals (dated by TCRdb to the early 2020s). For the wider study: The cohort included three men and a couple of women between 18 and 49 years of age. Blood TCR repertoires of a handful of healthy adults were deeply sequenced to estimate repertoire size and the extent of clonotype sharing between individuals. Libraries were prepared and TCR repertoires were sequenced by different laboratories using diverse techniques, in order to increase sequencing depth and limit assay-specific biases. Per donor, leukapheresis produced somewhere between about 0.8 and 9 billion PBMCs.

General study outcomes and caveats: Sampling was restricted to blood, and TCR repertoires in tissues likely differ from the TCR repertoires found in blood. Because the study included a small number of donors, the genetic and exposure-history diversity represented was limited. Based on pairwise subsampling, the degree of clonotype sharing among donors was expected to be affected by sequencing depth.

TCR CDR3 regions were amplified from genomic DNA by multiplex PCR using the deep immunoSEQ assay. Extracted genomic DNA from each cell subset was spread evenly across all wells of several immunoSEQ 96-well plates, with each plate serving as a replicate. Each replicate PCR for unsorted PBMC received around 330 ng genomic DNA, equal to tens of thousands of T cell genomes. Ten immunoSEQ deep assay plates were used to sequence unsorted PBMC genomic DNA. Purified libraries were quantified with a Qubit 3.0 fluorometer, sized on a Bioanalyzer 2100, and re-quantified with the KAPA Library Quantification kit. A separate single-read 150-cycle Illumina NextSeq 550 flow cell was used to sequence each immunoSEQ 96-well plate. The paper's processing steps were these. Because the immunoSEQ output held only junctional sequences and lacked quality scores, the filtering could not match the filtering applied to full-length reads. To assign V/J genes and CDR3, sequences were annotated using PyIR, a Python wrapper for IgBLAST v1.9, with IMGT germline references. Any read was removed if the V/J assignment was weak (E-value above 1e-6), the CDR3 was missing, or the read contained stop codons, out-of-frame junctions, or ambiguous translated residues. V3J clonotypes were defined as sequences sharing an identical inferred V gene, J gene, and CDR3 amino acid sequence. The percentage overlap between two repertoires was calculated by dividing the number of shared unique clonotypes by the size of the smaller repertoire. Richness of each repertoire was evaluated using RTK rarefaction, the Chao1 estimator, and Recon v2.1 estimates of unobserved clonotypes. Drawn from immuneACCESS, this table holds only the in-frame rearrangements with V and J called that TCRdb kept. Clones are partly lost; checked studies trace under half to an unresolved V gene and leave the rest unexplained. For V, J and clone size, that table is used; D and trimming come from the DNA. The sample yields about 560,000 clones; just over 75% were counted once. Approximately 12% of the sample is in the top ten clones.

Healthy HIV-negative adults with no recently reported acute infections or vaccinations were included as donors. All donors were Caucasian adults living in Nashville, Tennessee, USA. For unsorted samples, around 85 million PBMCs were counted, and genomic DNA was extracted using the QIAamp DNA Blood Mini kit. After blood collection by leukapheresis, PBMCs were isolated using Ficoll-Histopaque density gradient centrifugation and then cryopreserved in the vapor phase of liquid nitrogen. Ten or more counts support this clone. Its antigen is unknown. No qualities accompany the bases; no much larger clone lies one base away. As encoded in the germline V gene (reference sequence), CDR1 is SGHKS while CDR2 is YYEKEE. The V end loses 4 bases and the J end loses 0 bases, and a stretch of 10 bases separates them. Including cysteine and phenylalanine, the CDR3 has 14 amino acids. The retained sequence is limited to the CDR3, 42 bases, with the frame set at the first base.

The material sequenced was PBMCs. This TCR came from a woman aged 40 to 55 in good health. Some clones in this sample may be carry-over from other donors' samples. The chain employs TRBV5-5 and TRBJ1-1, with TRBD1 as a weak D call on 5 bases. The DNA reads TGTGCCAGCAGCCAAGACAGTATGAACACTGAAGCTTTCTTT. Its protein reads: CASSQDSMNTEAFF. Reference TRBV5-5 and TRBJ1-1 proteins supply the regions before and after the CDR3; the full variable domain is: DAGVTQSPTHLIKTRGQQVTLRCSPISGHKSVSWYQQVLGQGPQFIFQYYEKEERGRGNFPDRFSARQFPNYSSELNVNALLLGDSALYLCASSQDSMNTEAFFGQGTRLTVV.